One and the same sample provided the 27 T cell receptor beta chains below, sequenced in a study of regulatory T cells in long-lasting Graves disease. Sample time point: newly diagnosed GD, antithyroid drugs for less than 3 months. RNA extracted from PBMCs served as the sequencing template. Building of the TCR beta libraries involved iRepertoire HTBI primers and Arm-PCR of CDR3 regions. Via MiXCR, TCRdb re-called the multiplex PCR reads, giving one row per CDR3 protein. The table includes hundreds of thousands of distinct CDR3 sequences, more than 10% detected once. These sequences were also reported in another study, on T cells in Graves' hyperthyroidism and ophthalmopathy.

The specimen comprised peripheral blood mononuclear cells (PBMCs), sampled at new diagnosis, from a patient treated with antithyroid drugs. These receptor sequences come from a woman in her twenties or thirties with Graves disease.

Only a few counts were recorded for this clonotype. This CDR3 reads CAISESEGREEQYF. CDR3 sequence (DNA): TGTGCCATCAGTGAGTCGGAGGGCCGGGAAGAGCAGTACTTC. V usage is TRBV10-3 and J usage is TRBJ2-7, with a tentative D call TRBD2 (6 bases). V was clipped by 0 bases and J by 7 bases, with 13 bases between them. CDR1 is ENHRY, CDR2 SYGVKD, per germline. There are 14 residues in the CDR3.

To note about this clonotype: This may be a read error: a much more frequent sequence differs by one nucleotide. The chain uses TRBV28 and TRBJ2-7; the match to TRBD2 covers 9 bases. Per germline, CDR1 MDHEN and CDR2 SYDVKM. The CDR3 loop spans 15 amino acids. CDR3 protein: CAISSEIAGAREQYF. CDR3 nucleotides: TGTGCCATCAGTTCCGAAATAGCGGGAGCTCGCGAGCAGTACTTC. Full variable domain (outside the CDR3, taken from reference TRBV28 and TRBJ2-7): DVKVTQSSRYLVKRTGEKVFLECVQDMDHENMFWYRQDPGLGLRLIYFSYDVKMKEKGDIPEGYSVSREKKERFSLILESASTNQTSMYLCAISSEIAGAREQYFGPGTRLTVT.

A few counts support this clonotype. V is TRBV15 and J is TRBJ1-2; a weak D match, TRBD1 (6 bases). The CDR3 consists of 14 residues. Trimming removed 5 bases from V and 4 bases from J, with 14 bases in between. Germline V lookup: CDR1 LNHNV, CDR2 YYDKDF (reference sequence). This CDR3 reads CATSPNRVGYGYTF. DNA for the CDR3: TGTGCCACCAGCCCCAACAGGGTTGGCTATGGCTACACCTTC.

This clonotype has at least ten counts. The V gene is TRBV5-5, the J gene TRBJ2-7; D possibly corresponds to TRBD2 (7 bases). Germline V gene sequence: CDR1 SGHKS, CDR2 YYEKEE (reference sequence). Trimming removed 2 bases at V and 5 bases at J, with 11 bases between. This CDR3 comprises 13 residues. The CDR3 loop reads CASSLGGANEQYF. The DNA of the CDR3 is TGTGCCAGCAGCTTAGGGGGGGCTAACGAGCAGTACTTC.

This clonotype occurred many times. The chain is built from TRBV5-6 and TRBJ1-6; no clear D gene. This CDR3 has 15 amino acids. Germline V gene data show CDR1 as SGHDT and CDR2 as YYEEEE. V was shortened by 0 bases and J by 1 base, with 5 bases between the two germline ends. Written as DNA, the CDR3 is TGTGCCAGCAGCTTGGAACTGTCCTATAATTCACCCCTCCACTTT. Translated, it gives CASSLELSYNSPLHF. The full variable domain, its missing parts supplied by reference TRBV5-6 and TRBJ1-6, is DAGVTQSPTHLIKTRGQQVTLRCSPKSGHDTVSWYQQALGQGPQFIFQYYEEEERQRGNFPDRFSGHQFPNYSSELNVNALLLGDSALYLCASSLELSYNSPLHFGNGTRLTVT.

Ten or more counts support this clonotype. V and J are TRBV19 and TRBJ1-1, with D unclear. The CDR3 extends over 13 amino acids. Germline lookup yields CDR1 LNHDA and CDR2 SQIVND (reference sequence). The V end lost 2 bases, the J end lost 1 base, and 5 bases lay between the germline ends. The DNA for the CDR3 is TGTGCCAGTAGTATATCGGCGAACACTGAAGCTTTCTTT. It codes for CASSISANTEAFF.

This clonotype was counted many times. This chain connects TRBV30 to TRBJ1-1; no clear D gene. Germline V gene lookup returns CDR1 GTSNPN and CDR2 SVGIG (reference sequence). The ends were cut back, 1 base at V and 0 bases at J, with 6 bases in the middle. The CDR3 covers 13 residues. CDR3 protein: CAWSGILNTEAFF. Written as DNA, the CDR3 is TGTGCCTGGAGTGGTATATTGAACACTGAAGCTTTCTTT.

This clonotype was picked up many times. The chain recombines TRBV19 with TRBJ1-5; TRBD1 matches 10 bases. Germline trimming cut 8 bases from V and 0 bases from J; bases unmatched to any gene: 7. This CDR3 region has 16 residues. In germline, CDR1 is LNHDA, CDR2 SQIVND (reference sequence). The CDR3 here is CASSGTGDYSNQPQHF. Written as DNA, the CDR3 is TGTGCCAGTTCCGGGACAGGGGATTATAGCAATCAGCCCCAGCATTTT.

The chain has TRBV29-1 and TRBJ2-5; D is possibly TRBD2 (6 bases). The CDR3 totals 15 residues. V gave up 7 bases and J gave up 0 bases, with 18 bases separating them. Germline CDR1 and CDR2: SQVTM and ANQGSEA. The CDR3 is CSAHGLAPYQETQYF. The CDR3 DNA is TGCAGCGCCCACGGCCTAGCGCCGTACCAAGAGACCCAGTACTTC.

This clonotype was seen many times. CDR3 loop: CASTSTSTDTQYF. In DNA form, the CDR3 reads TGTGCCAGCACTTCGACCTCAACAGATACGCAGTATTTT. The J gene is TRBJ2-3, the V gene TRBV5-4; D remains ambiguous. This CDR3 contains 13 residues. V dropped 6 bases and J dropped 3 bases, with 11 bases sitting between them. The germline V gene encodes CDR1 SGHNT and CDR2 YYREEE (reference sequence).

The sample holds many counts of this clonotype. V and J are TRBV27 and TRBJ1-4; tentative D call: TRBD1 (5 bases). Germline V gene sequence: CDR1 MNHEY, CDR2 SMNVEV (reference sequence). Trimming took 2 bases from V and 3 from J, leaving 7 bases between them. The CDR3 totals 14 residues. CDR3 nucleotide sequence: TGTGCCAGCAGTTTAAGGGGAGCTAATGAAAAACTGTTTTTT. Amino acids: CASSLRGANEKLFF.

The rearrangement joins TRBV5-6 to TRBJ2-7; possible D gene TRBD2, 5 bases. Germline assignment: CDR1 SGHDT and CDR2 YYEEEE. V lost 4 bases to trimming and J lost 3 bases, with 14 bases between them. The CDR3 spans 14 residues. The CDR3 bases are TGTGCCAGCAGCCCCCCGGGGTTCTTCTACGAGCAGTACTTC. It is translated as CASSPPGFFYEQYF.

This clonotype was found many times. The J gene is TRBJ1-1, the V gene TRBV19; D perhaps matches TRBD1 (5 bases). Germline loops: CDR1 LNHDA, CDR2 SQIVND (reference sequence). Trimming shortened V by 2 bases and J by 10 bases, and 17 bases separated the two germline ends. The CDR3 spans 14 residues. CDR3 coding DNA: TGTGCCAGTAGTATAAACAGGAATCCCGACGCAGCTTTCTTT. Amino acids: CASSINRNPDAAFF.

At least ten counts were recorded for this clonotype. The chain combines TRBV10-3 with TRBJ2-5, with D perhaps matching TRBD2 (6 bases). CDR3 length: 16 amino acids. From germline, CDR1 is ENHRY and CDR2 SYGVKD. The V end lost 7 bases, the J end lost 5 bases, and 23 bases lay between the germline ends. Written as DNA, the CDR3 is TGTGCCATCACTGGAACTAGCAGGAGTATGCGGGAGACCCAGTACTTC. Protein product: CAITGTSRSMRETQYF.

The table lists this clonotype with many counts. V is TRBV28 and J is TRBJ1-2, with 10 bases matching TRBD1. The V and J ends lost 4 bases and 5 bases, in that order; junction bases with no gene match: 7. The length of the CDR3 is 15 residues. Germline lookup yields CDR1 MDHEN and CDR2 SYDVKM. The CDR3 is CASSSPGTGEYGYTF. Here the CDR3 DNA reads TGTGCCAGCAGTTCCCCCGGGACAGGGGAGTATGGCTACACCTTC.

The chain joins TRBV6-5 to TRBJ1-5; TRBD1 is a possible D gene (5 bases). The V and J ends lost 2 bases and 0 bases respectively, with 20 bases between them. The CDR3 loop spans 19 amino acids. Germline V gives CDR1 MNHEY, CDR2 SVGAGI. CDR3: CASSYQRWDPRYSNQPQHF. The CDR3 nucleotides are TGTGCCAGCAGTTACCAGCGTTGGGACCCCAGGTATAGCAATCAGCCCCAGCATTTT.

This chain joins TRBV2 and TRBJ1-4; TRBD1 is a possible D gene (5 bases). The CDR3 totals 14 residues. V shed 4 bases and J shed 5 bases, with 11 bases lying between them. Germline V gene sequence: CDR1 SNHLY, CDR2 FYNNEI. CDR3 nucleotide sequence: TGTGCCAGCAGTGGTCGGGGGAGGAATGAAAAACTGTTTTTT. This encodes CASSGRGRNEKLFF.

This clonotype was picked up one time. This CDR3 fails to terminate in the conserved phenylalanine or tryptophan, so it likely reflects a read error. V is TRBV20-1 and J is TRBJ2-7, with D possibly matching TRBD2 (6 bases). V dropped 0 bases and J dropped 3 bases, with 12 bases sitting between them. Germline lookup yields CDR1 DFQATT and CDR2 SNEGSKA (reference sequence). There are 14 residues in the CDR3. The CDR3: CSARDLRRGYEQYL. The CDR3 nucleotides are TGCAGTGCTAGAGATCTGAGGAGGGGCTACGAGCAGTACCTC.

There are many counts of this clonotype. The chain links TRBV6-5 to TRBJ1-1, with D uncertain. The CDR3 extends over 11 amino acids. V shed 4 bases and J shed 4 bases, with 4 bases lying between them. Germline V lookup: CDR1 MNHEY, CDR2 SVGAGI. The chain's CDR3 is CASSSATEAFF. CDR3 DNA: TGTGCCAGCAGTTCCGCCACTGAAGCTTTCTTT.

This clonotype was seen at least ten times. The V gene is TRBV5-1, the J gene TRBJ1-1; D may be TRBD1 (6 bases). This CDR3 has 16 residues. V lost 5 bases to trimming and J lost 0 bases, with 17 bases between them. Germline lookup yields CDR1 SGHRS and CDR2 YFSETQ. The CDR3 here is CASSRQGSTVNTEAFF. The DNA for the CDR3 is TGCGCCAGCAGTCGTCAGGGGAGCACGGTGAACACTGAAGCTTTCTTT. Full variable domain (outside the CDR3, taken from reference TRBV5-1 and TRBJ1-1): KAGVTQTPRYLIKTRGQQVTLSCSPISGHRSVSWYQQTPGQGLQFLFEYFSETQRNKGNFPGRFSGRQFSNSRSEMNVSTLELGDSALYLCASSRQGSTVNTEAFFGQGTRLTVV.

This clonotype was picked up many times. The chain couples TRBV18 to TRBJ2-3; D is ambiguous. V lost 5 bases and J lost 0, with 15 bases in between. Germline loops: CDR1 KGHSH, CDR2 LQKENI. The CDR3 is 16 amino acids. CDR3 amino acids: CASSTLGGASTDTQYF. CDR3 nucleotide sequence: TGTGCCAGCTCAACGTTGGGCGGAGCAAGCACAGATACGCAGTATTTT.

There are many counts of this clonotype. The chain is built from TRBV27 and TRBJ1-2; 8 positions agree with TRBD1. The CDR3 runs 15 residues. V lost 5 bases to trimming and J lost 8 bases; unmatched junction nucleotides: 13. Looked up from germline, CDR1 is MNHEY and CDR2 is SMNVEV (reference sequence). CDR3 sequence (DNA): TGTGCCAGCAGTCCGTGGGGGCAGGGGGCACTCGGCTACACCTTC. Encoded protein: CASSPWGQGALGYTF.

This clonotype was detected only a few times. J is TRBJ2-3 and V is TRBV13; 8 bases map to TRBD2. This CDR3 comprises 18 residues. From germline, CDR1 is PRHDT and CDR2 FYEKMQ (reference sequence). J lost 3 bases, V lost 5 bases, and 16 bases had no gene match. CDR3 residues: CASSHFLGSGGQTDTQYF. Written as DNA, the CDR3 is TGTGCCAGCAGCCACTTTCTTGGATCGGGAGGGCAGACAGATACGCAGTATTTT.

The table lists this clonotype with many counts. The V call is TRBV3-1, the J call TRBJ1-2; tentatively, D is TRBD1 (6 bases). The V gene lost 1 base and the J gene lost 4 bases, with 16 bases spanning the gap. CDR1 and CDR2 from the germline V gene are LGHDT and YNNKEL (reference sequence). CDR3 length: 16 residues. CDR3 coding DNA: TGTGCCAGCAGCCAAGCACCAGGGGTCCTCGGCTATGGCTACACCTTC. Amino acids: CASSQAPGVLGYGYTF.

This clonotype showed up just a few times. The gene calls are TRBV14 and TRBJ2-2, with TRBD2 as a possible D gene (6 bases). The CDR3 has 14 amino acids. CDR1 is SGHDN and CDR2 is FVKESK in the germline V gene. V was clipped by 2 bases and J by 4 bases, with 8 bases between them. The DNA for the CDR3 is TGTGCCAGCAGCCAACTCGGGGGCACCGGGGAGCTGTTTTTT. As protein: CASSQLGGTGELFF.

This clonotype has at least ten counts. V gene TRBV29-1 combines with J gene TRBJ1-1, with D possibly being TRBD1 (5 bases). The germline gives CDR1 SQVTM, CDR2 ANQGSEA. This CDR3 contains 14 residues. V was pared by 4 bases and J by 4 bases, with 16 bases between. The CDR3 region has the DNA TGCAGCGTTGTTATCCCGGGGCATAGCACTGAAGCTTTCTTT. Translated: CSVVIPGHSTEAFF.

The CDR3 is CASSPPSSSSSGYEQFF. Written as DNA, the CDR3 is TGTGCCAGCTCACCACCAAGCAGCAGTTCCTCGGGGTATGAGCAGTTCTTC. This rearrangement joins TRBV18 to TRBJ2-1, with a weak D call TRBD2 (5 bases). V was cut by 0 bases and J by 8 bases, with 20 bases left in between. The V gene's germline CDR1 is KGHSH and CDR2 LQKENI. This CDR3 is built from 17 residues.